The sequence of this T cell receptor beta chain was determined in a study of cytomegalovirus exposure and HLA in healthy donors. Points on this clone: The antigen is not known.

In the PCR, 60 Vbeta and 13 Jbeta primers were used. Sequenced by immunoSEQ multiplex PCR; TCRdb stores in-frame clones only, minus some. The sample contains some 200,000 clones, roughly 80% of which appear only once. The CDR3 sequence is 13 residues long. Per germline, CDR1 LNHDA and CDR2 SQIVND (reference sequence). V was pared by 3 bases and J by 4 bases, with 9 bases between. Study-wide findings and caveats: A few of the chains that were CMV-associated were confirmed in vitro to be specific for CMV antigens.

The sequence was obtained from a woman aged 18-30 years in good health and CMV-seronegative. This chain links TRBV19 with TRBJ2-5; tentatively, D is TRBD2 (6 bases). Sequencing input: PBMCs. The CDR3 here is CASSIGGRETQYF. Written as DNA, the CDR3 is TGTGCCAGTAGTATTGGAGGGAGAGAGACCCAGTACTTC.